What follows is one T cell receptor (beta chain) and its context. The antigen is unknown. These data are taken from a study of response to subunit inactivated influenza vaccine. CDR3 length: 14 amino acids. The V gene lost 3 bases and the J gene lost 0 bases, with 7 bases spanning the gap. Germline V lookup: CDR1 SGDLS, CDR2 YYNGEE. Study outcomes and limitations: Few additional T cells are recruited per seasonal influenza vaccination, authors suggested.

TCRdb ran MiXCR on the RT-PCR reads and lists one entry per CDR3 protein. The sample has 700,000 to 900,000 distinct CDR3 sequences, 21% seen once. This TCR was sampled from a man aged 50 to 59 who received an inactivated influenza vaccine. Sequencing was performed on PBMCs from blood, taken 5 days after vaccination. This chain connects TRBV9 to TRBJ1-5; D unresolved. In DNA, the CDR3 is TGTGCCAGCAGCGCCGACAATAGCAATCAGCCCCAGCATTTT. This sequence encodes CASSADNSNQPQHF.